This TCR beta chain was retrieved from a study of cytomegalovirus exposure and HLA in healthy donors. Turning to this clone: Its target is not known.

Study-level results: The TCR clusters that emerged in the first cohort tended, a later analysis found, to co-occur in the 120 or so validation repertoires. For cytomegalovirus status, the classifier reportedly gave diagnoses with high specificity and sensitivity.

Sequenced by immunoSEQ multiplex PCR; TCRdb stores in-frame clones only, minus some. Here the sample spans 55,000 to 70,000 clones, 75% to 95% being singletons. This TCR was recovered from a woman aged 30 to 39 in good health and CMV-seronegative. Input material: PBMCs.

The CDR3 DNA sequence: TGTGCCAGCAGCTTAGGAGGGGAGGACACCGGGGAGCTGTTTTTT. This sequence encodes CASSLGGEDTGELFF. The chain couples TRBV7-9 to TRBJ2-2, with a tentative D call TRBD2 (6 bases). From germline, CDR1 is SEHNR and CDR2 FQNEAQ (reference sequence). This CDR3 comprises 15 residues. V lost 1 base to trimming and J lost 3 bases, with 9 bases between them.